This note documents a single T cell receptor beta chain sequence. Sequencing used immunoSEQ multiplex PCR; TCRdb keeps in-frame clones, though not all of them. This table has about 68,000 clones, about nine tenths appearing once. The data were taken from a study of OX40 agonist ivuxolimab in advanced cancers. With 4 bases removed from V and 2 bases from J, the gap between germline ends came to 20 bases. CDR1 is SGHDN, CDR2 FVKESK, per germline. This CDR3 is 17 amino acids long. The receptor was derived from an adult with an advanced solid tumor such as melanoma, head and neck, liver or kidney cancer. The rearrangement joins TRBV14 to TRBJ1-2, with D tentatively TRBD1 (5 bases). The sequences come from CD4+ or CD8+ T cells sorted from blood, collected in a trial of the OX40 agonist ivuxolimab. CDR3 region: CASSRLLTSGGNYGYTF. In nucleotides, the CDR3 is TGTGCCAGCAGCCGACTCCTCACCTCCGGGGGAAACTATGGCTACACCTTC.